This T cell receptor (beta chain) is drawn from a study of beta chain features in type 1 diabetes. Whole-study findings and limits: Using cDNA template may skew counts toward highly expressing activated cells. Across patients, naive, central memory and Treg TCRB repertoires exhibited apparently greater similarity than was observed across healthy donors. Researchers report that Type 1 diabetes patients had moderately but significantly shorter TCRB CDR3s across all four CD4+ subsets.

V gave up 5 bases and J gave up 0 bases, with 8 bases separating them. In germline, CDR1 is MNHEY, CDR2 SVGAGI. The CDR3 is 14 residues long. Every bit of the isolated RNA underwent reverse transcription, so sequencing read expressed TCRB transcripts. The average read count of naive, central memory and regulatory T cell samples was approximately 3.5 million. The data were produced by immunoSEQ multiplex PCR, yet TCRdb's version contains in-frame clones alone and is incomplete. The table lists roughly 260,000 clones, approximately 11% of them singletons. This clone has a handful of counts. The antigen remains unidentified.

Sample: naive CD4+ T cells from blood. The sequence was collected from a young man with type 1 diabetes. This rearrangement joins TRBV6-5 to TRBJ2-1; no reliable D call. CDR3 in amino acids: CASSTTGSYNEQFF. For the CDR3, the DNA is TGTGCCAGCAGTACAACGGGCTCCTACAATGAGCAGTTCTTC.